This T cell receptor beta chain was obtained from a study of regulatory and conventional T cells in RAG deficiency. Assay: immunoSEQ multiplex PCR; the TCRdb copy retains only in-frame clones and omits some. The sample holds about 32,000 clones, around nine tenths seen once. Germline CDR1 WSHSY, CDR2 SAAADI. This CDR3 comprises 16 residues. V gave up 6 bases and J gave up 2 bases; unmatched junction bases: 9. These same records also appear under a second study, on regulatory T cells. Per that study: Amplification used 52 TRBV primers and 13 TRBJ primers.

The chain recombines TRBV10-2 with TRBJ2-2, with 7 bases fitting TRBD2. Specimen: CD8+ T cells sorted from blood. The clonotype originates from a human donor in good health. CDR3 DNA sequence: TGCGCCAGCAGCCACATAGGACTAGGTAACACCGGGGAGCTGTTTTTT. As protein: CASSHIGLGNTGELFF.